The source of this TCR beta chain is a study of tumor-infiltrating lymphocytes in localized non-small cell lung cancer listed by TCRdb under 2021. Regarding the study in general: The cohort included patients whose samples were collected after neoadjuvant chemotherapy, as well as both smokers and never-smokers and several histologies. Each patient provided resected tumor tissue plus uninvolved lung tissue from the same patient, with the uninvolved lung tissue described as non-adjacent to the tumor. Flow cytometry, multiplex immunofluorescence, RNA-seq, exome sequencing and proteomics were applied to the same patients as TCR sequencing, which was one of several integrated assays. A total of fewer than 60 patients were included in the paired tumor versus uninvolved lung comparison of immunoSEQ T-cell fraction. In total, the ICON cohort was made up of about 160 surgical patients who had localized non-small cell lung cancer and whose tumors were resected.

With respect to this clone: This clone's antigen is unknown. No base quality values were provided; no much bigger clone lies one nucleotide off.

The V and J ends are trimmed by 0 bases and 4 bases, leaving 13 bases between them. The germline V gene gives CDR1 as MGHRA and CDR2 as YSYEKL. Counted from cysteine to phenylalanine, this CDR3 has 16 amino acids. Of the read, only the CDR3 DNA is kept; its 48 bases are in frame from base 1. The T-cell fraction in tumor and uninvolved lung tissue was obtained from TCR sequencing using the immunoSEQ assay. As for the authors' bioinformatics: To analyze survival, patients were divided into a high T-cell fraction group (upper tertile) and a low T-cell fraction group (lower two tertiles), and the two groups were compared using a log-rank test. A signed-rank test was used to test differences in T-cell fraction between paired tumor and uninvolved lung samples. Entries here come from immuneACCESS through TCRdb and include only in-frame sequences with V and J called. Some clones fail to appear in such tables; in the studies checked, an unresolved V gene covers under half of the shortfall, and the cause of the remainder is unknown. The V and J calls and the clone size are those of that table, but D and trimming were determined from the DNA. In all, the sample holds about 9,500 clones, and about three quarters of those were seen once. The ten largest clones capture about 15% of the sample.

Enrollment in ICON was initiated in April 2016, and the last patient was enrolled in 2018. A subcohort of some 77 patients provided fresh tumor and matched uninvolved tissue for in-depth immune analyses, with TCR sequencing among those analyses. No cell sorting was done, and TCR sequencing was instead run on DNA isolated from bulk tissue. General conclusions and limits of the study: Because different assays used different pieces of the same tissue, intratumor heterogeneity could not be separated from technical variation. Assay coverage varied across patients depending on available tissue quantity, so only a subset of the cohort had TCR sequencing. Consistent with immunofluorescence CD3 counts, TCRbeta sequencing supported greater T cell infiltration in tumors than in uninvolved lung tissue. Recurrence-free survival showed no association with tumor T-cell fraction from TCR sequencing (p = 0.61). TCR-derived T-cell fraction did not differ between the flow cytometry-defined immunotypes IM1 (good prognosis) and IM2 (poor prognosis).

The chain is assembled from TRBV4-1 and TRBJ1-5; no D segment can be confidently identified. Input material: lung tumor tissue. This receptor was obtained from a human donor with non-small cell lung cancer. The sequenced DNA: TGCGCCAGCAGCCAAGATCTTGGACCGAGGAATCAGCCCCAGCATTTT. Its product reads: CASSQDLGPRNQPQHF.